These 15 T cell receptor beta chains came from one sample sequenced in a study of blood T cells in healthy people across ages (dated by TCRdb to about 2015). Library preparation was by 5' RACE. This sample was sequenced with an Illumina HiSeq 2500. A second about 7 to 11 cycle PCR used a sample-barcoded 5' primer and a J-beta primer mix. Clones were called with MiXCR by TCRdb after fastp trimmed the public reads at Q25, and only in-frame beta chains were retained. Each CDR3 protein appears once, grouped with its most common genes and DNA. This sample has 800,000 to 1,000,000 distinct CDR3 sequences in its table, and roughly 48% of those were observed once. The leading ten clones occupy roughly 13% of the sample. Sequenced sample: blood. These receptors came from a man younger than 45 in good health.

A word on this clonotype: It may be a read error: a sequence one base away is much more abundant. V gene TRBV4-2 combines with J gene TRBJ1-2; the D gene is possibly TRBD1 (5 bases). The germline V gene has CDR1 LGHNA and CDR2 YNFKEQ. This CDR3 is 14 amino acids long. Here the CDR3 reads CANSVDKTNYGYTF. The CDR3 nucleotides read TGTGCCAACAGCGTGGACAAGACTAACTATGGCTACACCTTC.

The rearrangement joins TRBV20-1 to TRBJ2-1; tentatively, D is TRBD1 or TRBD2 (5 bases each). The CDR3 extends over 15 amino acids. The germline gives CDR1 DFQATT, CDR2 SNEGSKA (reference sequence). The V gene lost 0 bases and the J gene lost 0 bases, with 9 bases spanning the gap. CDR3 residues: CSARERGSSYNEQFF. For the CDR3, the DNA is TGCAGTGCTAGAGAGAGGGGTAGCTCCTACAATGAGCAGTTCTTC.

The rearrangement joins TRBV29-1 to TRBJ1-2, with a possible D match to TRBD1 (6 bases). This CDR3 spans 12 amino acids. Trimming took off 6 bases at V and 2 bases at J, with 10 bases between the two ends. Per germline, CDR1 SQVTM and CDR2 ANQGSEA. The CDR3 coding sequence is TGCAGCGTCCAGGGGTCGAACTATGGCTACACCTTC. Protein sequence: CSVQGSNYGYTF. Full variable domain (rest looked up from reference TRBV29-1 and TRBJ1-2): SAVISQKPSRDICQRGTSLTIQCQVDSQVTMMFWYRQQPGQSLTLIATANQGSEATYESGFVIDKFPISRPNLTFSTLTVSNMSPEDSSIYLCSVQGSNYGYTFGSGTRLTVV.

The CDR3 coding sequence is TGCGCCAGCAGCCAAGGAGGCGGGTACGGAGATACGCAGTATTTT. It specifies CASSQGGGYGDTQYF. The chain carries TRBV4-3 and TRBJ2-3; tentative D call: TRBD2 (5 bases). V lost 1 base, J lost 5 bases, and 13 bases lay in between. The CDR3 contains 15 residues. In germline, CDR1 is LGHNA, CDR2 YSLEER.

This chain links TRBV12-3 or TRBV12-4 with TRBJ1-6; perhaps TRBD1 as D (6 bases). The CDR3 has 15 residues. V was shortened by 1 base and J by 6 bases, with 10 bases between the two germline ends. This chain's CDR3 is CASSLDRVANSPLHF. DNA for the CDR3: TGTGCCAGCAGTTTAGACAGGGTGGCTAATTCACCCCTCCACTTT.

CDR3: CASSVSGLTGTTNEKLFF. The DNA of the CDR3 is TGTGCCAGCAGTGTCTCGGGTCTCACAGGGACAACTAATGAAAAACTGTTTTTT. The gene calls are TRBV28 and TRBJ1-4; tentative D call: TRBD1 (6 bases). CDR3 length equals 18 residues. CDR1 MDHEN and CDR2 SYDVKM come from the germline V gene. V was cut by 5 bases and J by 0 bases, with 19 bases left in between.

The CDR3 loop reads CASSPGRGAYGELFF. In DNA form, the CDR3 reads TGCGCCAGCAGTCCGGGGCGGGGTGCTTATGGGGAACTGTTTTTT. This chain links TRBV4-1 with TRBJ1-4, with D perhaps TRBD1 (5 bases). V was shortened by 6 bases and J by 12 bases, with 23 bases between the two germline ends. This CDR3 contains 15 residues. Germline-derived CDR1 and CDR2 are MGHRA and YSYEKL.

The rearrangement uses TRBV20-1 and TRBJ2-7; 12 nucleotides align to TRBD1. Germline V gives CDR1 DFQATT, CDR2 SNEGSKA (reference sequence). There are 15 residues in the CDR3. V shed 6 bases, J shed 2 bases, and the junction held 8 bases outside the gene matches. The CDR3 DNA reads TGCAGTGCCATTTCCGGGACAGGGGGCGCCTACGAGCAGTACTTC. Amino acids: CSAISGTGGAYEQYF.

V gene TRBV21-1 combines with J gene TRBJ1-6. TRBV21-1 is noted as a pseudogene. The CDR3 has 15 amino acids. This chain's CDR3 is CASSKAAGENSPLHF. The CDR3 DNA reads as TGTGCCAGCAGCAAAGCGGCCGGCGAAAATTCACCCCTCCACTTT.

The chain uses TRBV13 and TRBJ2-5; D is ambiguous. The germline V gene has CDR1 PRHDT and CDR2 FYEKMQ (reference sequence). Between the trimmed V and J ends, which lost 4 bases and 2 bases, there was a span of 11 bases. CDR3 size: 14 residues. In DNA, the CDR3 is TGTGCCAGCAGCTCCCTCCTCGGGCAAGAGACCCAGTACTTC. As protein: CASSSLLGQETQYF.

The CDR3 loop is CAWSVDRVDEKLFF. The CDR3 region has the DNA TGTGCCTGGAGTGTAGACAGGGTCGACGAAAAACTGTTTTTT. This rearrangement joins TRBV30 to TRBJ1-4, with 7 bases fitting TRBD1. This CDR3 has 14 amino acids. V gave up 0 bases and J gave up 8 bases; unmatched junction bases: 6. CDR1 is GTSNPN, CDR2 SVGIG, per germline (reference sequence).

The chain joins TRBV27 to TRBJ2-1, with D hard to call. From germline, CDR1 is MNHEY and CDR2 SMNVEV (reference sequence). V lost 6 bases and J 3 bases, leaving 9 bases between the germline ends. CDR3 length equals 13 residues. The CDR3 spells CASSLNDYNEQFF. Written as DNA, the CDR3 is TGTGCCAGCAGCCTGAATGACTACAATGAGCAGTTCTTC.

This clonotype appeared a few times. CDR3 residues: CASSLMANYGYTF. The CDR3 bases are TGTGCCAGCAGTTTGATGGCAAACTATGGCTACACCTTC. This sequence joins TRBV27 and TRBJ1-2; D is undetermined. The CDR3 is 13 amino acids. Trimming left V 3 bases short and J 2 bases short, with 7 bases between. CDR1 and CDR2 from the germline V gene are MNHEY and SMNVEV (reference sequence).

This sequence joins TRBV12-3 or TRBV12-4 and TRBJ2-3; TRBD2 is a possible D gene (5 bases). The CDR3 runs to 16 residues. The ends were cut back, 5 bases at V and 4 bases at J, with 19 bases in the middle. As DNA, the CDR3 is TGTGCCAGCAGTCTCACAGTCAGTCTTAGCGCAGATACGCAGTATTTT. Protein: CASSLTVSLSADTQYF.

This clonotype was counted a few times. The genes are TRBV6-2 or TRBV6-3 and TRBJ2-1; 8 nucleotides agree with TRBD2. Germline V lookup: CDR1 MNHEY, CDR2 SVGEGT. Unmatched junction bases numbered 11, after V lost 8 bases and J lost 5 bases. The CDR3 contains 15 residues. The CDR3 sequence: CASSSGAAGDNEQFF. The CDR3 DNA is TGTGCCAGCTCCTCGGGGGCAGCGGGGGACAATGAGCAGTTCTTC.